Below, 22 T cell receptor beta chains from the same sample are listed, as sequenced in a study of OX40 agonist ivuxolimab in advanced cancers. Assay: immunoSEQ multiplex PCR; the TCRdb copy retains only in-frame clones and omits some. The sample holds 90,000 to 150,000 clones; 80% to 90% are singletons and the top ten take 0.55% to 0.7%. This specimen was CD4+ or CD8+ T cells sorted from blood, taken in a trial of the OX40 agonist ivuxolimab. Receptors originate from an adult with an advanced solid tumor such as melanoma, head and neck, liver or kidney cancer.

The rearrangement uses TRBV6-1 and TRBJ2-7, with D tentatively TRBD1 (5 bases). The CDR3 extends over 15 amino acids. Germline lookup yields CDR1 MNHNS and CDR2 SASEGT. Trimming stripped 4 bases from V and 5 bases from J, with 18 bases between. As DNA, the CDR3 is TGTGCCAGCAGTGGGTTGGGGCAGGGTAAAAACGAGCAGTACTTC. This gives the protein CASSGLGQGKNEQYF.

This clone was detected a few times. The V call is TRBV5-1, the J call TRBJ2-2; a weak D match, TRBD1 (5 bases). This CDR3 spans 15 amino acids. V dropped 1 base and J dropped 0 bases, with 7 bases sitting between them. Germline CDR1 SGHRS, CDR2 YFSETQ. CDR3 DNA: TGCGCCAGCAGCTTGCAGGGCTCGAACACCGGGGAGCTGTTTTTT. It yields the protein CASSLQGSNTGELFF.

CDR3 nucleotides: TGTGCCACTGCCGGGACTAGCGGGGGGGCATCCTACAATGAGCAGTTCTTC. It is translated as CATAGTSGGASYNEQFF. This chain joins TRBV19 and TRBJ2-1; the match to TRBD2 covers 16 bases. V was clipped by 10 bases and J by 1 base; unmatched bases: 7. CDR3 size: 17 residues. CDR1 LNHDA and CDR2 SQIVND come from the germline V gene (reference sequence). Together with reference TRBV19 and TRBJ2-1, the CDR3 gives the full variable domain: DGGITQSPKYLFRKEGQNVTLSCEQNLNHDAMYWYRQDPGQGLRLIYYSQIVNDFQKGDIAEGYSVSREKKESFPLTVTSAQKNPTAFYLCATAGTSGGASYNEQFFGPGTRLTVL.

Regarding this clone: Other nucleotide sequences from this sample produce the same CDR3. This CDR3 is CASGSWQGQSSYNEQFF. Written as DNA, the CDR3 is TGTGCTAGTGGTTCTTGGCAGGGTCAGAGCTCCTACAATGAGCAGTTCTTC. The chain carries TRBV12-5 and TRBJ2-1; D might be TRBD1 (5 bases). Trimming removed 4 bases at V and 0 bases at J, with 16 bases between. This CDR3 region has 17 residues. Per the germline V gene, CDR1 is LGHNT and CDR2 is FRNRAP.

The chain couples TRBV30 to TRBJ2-1; 12 bases agree with TRBD2. CDR1 is GTSNPN, CDR2 SVGIG, per germline (reference sequence). The length of the CDR3 is 13 residues. The J segment lost 7 bases and the V segment lost 5 bases, leaving 3 bases of the junction unmatched. CDR3 loop: CAWSGLAGNEQFF. The CDR3 DNA sequence: TGTGCCTGGTCAGGACTAGCGGGGAATGAGCAGTTCTTC.

The chain links TRBV10-2 to TRBJ1-2; TRBD1 agrees at 7 bases. Germline V gene lookup returns CDR1 WSHSY and CDR2 SAAADI. CDR3 size: 12 residues. J lost 7 bases, V lost 7 bases, and 6 bases had no gene match. The CDR3 sequence: CASTKGAAGYTF. The CDR3 nucleotides are TGCGCCAGCACTAAGGGGGCGGCTGGCTACACCTTC.

The V call is TRBV5-1, the J call TRBJ1-2; 7 bases align to TRBD1. Looked up from germline, CDR1 is SGHRS and CDR2 is YFSETQ. Trimming took 4 bases from V and 5 from J; bases not matched to a gene: 14. CDR3 length equals 16 residues. Here the CDR3 DNA reads TGCGCCAGCAGCCTACATACTGGGGGACAGAGGTATGGCTACACCTTC. It codes for CASSLHTGGQRYGYTF.

This clone was found a few times. The rearrangement uses TRBV9 and TRBJ1-5; D might be TRBD1 (5 bases). The CDR3 covers 13 residues. Germline loops: CDR1 SGDLS, CDR2 YYNGEE. The V gene lost 1 base and the J gene lost 5 bases, with 7 bases spanning the gap. The CDR3 DNA follows: TGTGCCAGCAGCGTATCAGGGTATCAGCCCCAGCATTTT. Protein product: CASSVSGYQPQHF.

V usage is TRBV30 and J usage is TRBJ1-3; D is ambiguous. The CDR3 consists of 15 residues. The V end was cut by 0 bases, the J end by 0 bases, with 9 bases between. Looked up from germline, CDR1 is GTSNPN and CDR2 is SVGIG (reference sequence). CDR3 sequence reads: CAWSVGRASGNTIYF. The CDR3 bases are TGTGCCTGGAGTGTGGGCAGAGCCTCTGGAAACACCATATATTTT.

The chain couples TRBV27 to TRBJ2-5; 8 bases align to TRBD1. Germline CDR1 is MNHEY and CDR2 is SMNVEV (reference sequence). Unmatched junction bases numbered 3, after V lost 5 bases and J lost 4 bases. CDR3 size: 13 residues. In DNA form, the CDR3 reads TGTGCCAGCAGTCGCAGGGGGCTAGAGACCCAGTACTTC. Protein sequence: CASSRRGLETQYF.

This rearrangement joins TRBV6-5 to TRBJ2-7, with TRBD2 as a possible D gene (7 bases). This CDR3 region has 14 residues. Trimming removed 2 bases at V and 0 bases at J, with 8 bases between. Germline V gene lookup returns CDR1 MNHEY and CDR2 SVGAGI. The CDR3 coding sequence is TGTGCCAGCAGTTACGGGGGGGCCTCCTACGAGCAGTACTTC. This translates into CASSYGGASYEQYF.

The chain has TRBV28 and TRBJ1-1; possible D gene TRBD1, 5 bases. With 5 bases removed from V and 6 bases from J, the gap between germline ends came to 16 bases. The CDR3 runs to 14 residues. Germline V gene sequence: CDR1 MDHEN, CDR2 SYDVKM. CDR3 in DNA: TGTGCCAGCAGTACTCCCTTAGGGGTCCCTGAAGCTTTCTTT. Protein product: CASSTPLGVPEAFF.

This clone was counted only a few times. The gene calls are TRBV18 and TRBJ2-1; possibly TRBD1 or TRBD2 for D (5 bases each). Between the trimmed V and J ends, which lost 1 base and 7 bases, there was a span of 8 bases. The CDR3 totals 13 residues. Germline-derived CDR1 and CDR2 are KGHSH and LQKENI. The CDR3 DNA reads as TGTGCCAGCTCACCACGGGGGTCGAATGAGCAGTTCTTC. Its translation: CASSPRGSNEQFF.

This clone showed up just once. The J gene is TRBJ1-1, the V gene TRBV7-2; unclear D gene. In germline, CDR1 is SGHTA, CDR2 FQGNSA. CDR3 length: 12 residues. Trimming took off 5 bases at V and 8 bases at J, with 12 bases between the two ends. The CDR3 loop is CASSLIRAEAFF. CDR3 nucleotides: TGTGCCAGCAGCCTCATTAGGGCAGAAGCTTTCTTT.

The count of this clone is one. The genes are TRBV2 and TRBJ2-2; D possibly corresponds to TRBD2 (5 bases). The CDR3 runs 16 residues. Germline CDR1 reads SNHLY; CDR2 reads FYNNEI. V shed 5 bases and J shed 7 bases, with 20 bases lying between them. In DNA form, the CDR3 reads TGTGCCAGCAGTTTCCCTCAAGCGGTGGACCACGGGGAGCTGTTTTTT. It is translated as CASSFPQAVDHGELFF. The variable domain in full, completed from reference TRBV2 and TRBJ2-2, reads EPEVTQTPSHQVTQMGQEVILRCVPISNHLYFYWYRQILGQKVEFLVSFYNNEISEKSEIFDDQFSVERPDGSNFTLKIRSTKLEDSAMYFCASSFPQAVDHGELFFGEGSRLTVL.

The V gene is TRBV7-9, the J gene TRBJ1-6; no clear D. In germline, CDR1 is SEHNR, CDR2 FQNEAQ (reference sequence). The CDR3 loop spans 15 amino acids. The germline V and J ends were trimmed by 1 base and 5 bases, with 9 bases remaining between them. CDR3 bases: TGTGCCAGCAGCTTAGGGCAGCTAGATAATTCACCCCTCCACTTT. This codes for CASSLGQLDNSPLHF.

V usage is TRBV5-1 and J usage is TRBJ1-2; the D is unclear. Germline lookup yields CDR1 SGHRS and CDR2 YFSETQ. Trimming left V 8 bases short and J 0 bases short, with 11 bases between. The CDR3 runs 13 residues. The CDR3 DNA follows: TGCGCCAGTTCGAGTCGGGCTAACTATGGCTACACCTTC. Its protein product is CASSSRANYGYTF.

V usage is TRBV6-5 and J usage is TRBJ2-3; D not certain. From germline, CDR1 is MNHEY and CDR2 SVGAGI. V was cut by 7 bases and J by 4 bases, with 12 bases left in between. This CDR3 comprises 13 residues. CDR3 protein: CASKTGAADTQYF. For the CDR3, the DNA is TGTGCCAGCAAGACGGGTGCGGCAGATACGCAGTATTTT.

The V and J genes are TRBV9 and TRBJ2-5, with D uncertain. Germline values: CDR1 SGDLS, CDR2 YYNGEE. Trimming removed 0 bases from V and 7 bases from J, with 7 bases in between. The CDR3 spans 12 residues. The CDR3 protein is CASSVDQRTQYF. The CDR3 DNA sequence: TGTGCCAGCAGCGTAGACCAGAGGACCCAGTACTTC.

The V and J genes are TRBV9 and TRBJ1-4; D gene unclear. CDR3 length: 15 amino acids. CDR1 and CDR2 from the germline V gene are SGDLS and YYNGEE. Trimming stripped 2 bases from V and 11 bases from J, with 19 bases between. CDR3 residues: CASSVDWIDGGKLFF. CDR3 nucleotide sequence: TGTGCCAGCAGCGTTGATTGGATCGACGGTGGGAAACTGTTTTTT.

The chain combines TRBV7-2 with TRBJ2-3; 12 bases are a match to TRBD2. Germline V lookup: CDR1 SGHTA, CDR2 FQGNSA. The CDR3 is 15 residues long. The junction had 8 bases not matched to a gene; V was cut back by 7 bases and J by 6 bases. CDR3 nucleotide sequence: TGTGCCAGCATCCGACTAGCGGGGGCAGGGGATACGCAGTATTTT. Amino acid sequence: CASIRLAGAGDTQYF. Combining the CDR3 with reference TRBV7-2 and TRBJ2-3 gives the whole variable domain GAGVSQSPSNKVTEKGKDVELRCDPISGHTALYWYRQSLGQGLEFLIYFQGNSAPDKSGLPSDRFSAERTGGSVSTLTIQRTQQEDSAVYLCASIRLAGAGDTQYFGPGTRLTVL.

The gene calls are TRBV7-9 and TRBJ1-1, with D uncertain. V shed 5 bases and J shed 1 base, with 5 bases lying between them. The germline gives CDR1 SEHNR, CDR2 FQNEAQ (reference sequence). The CDR3 consists of 12 residues. The CDR3 DNA is TGTGCCAGCAGCCAACCGAACACTGAAGCTTTCTTT. Translation gives CASSQPNTEAFF.